Listed below are T cell receptor beta chains from one sample, sequenced in a study of a mutant IDH1 vaccine in newly diagnosed glioma. Assay used: immunoSEQ multiplex PCR; TCRdb lists only in-frame clones, some missing. The sample has 70,000 to 90,000 clones, 91% seen once. These TCRs' antigens remain unknown. This sample comprised PBMCs, obtained from a glioma patient whose treatment included an IDH1 peptide vaccine. The receptors were sampled from a woman in her 50s with glioma. The CDR3 runs from the conserved cysteine through the conserved F or W. D genes are given only for firm matches. A row's size may be missing; if present it is once, few, many or a size class.

J gene | clone size | D gene | V gene | CDR3 protein | CDR3 DNA
TRBJ1-1 | NA | NA | TRBV28 | CASSLWGGNTEAFF | TGTGCCAGCAGTTTATGGGGGGGGAACACTGAAGCTTTCTTT
TRBJ2-1 | NA | NA | TRBV11-2 | CASSSGPRGGFF | TGTGCCAGCAGCTCCGGGCCCCGAGGGGGGTTCTTC
TRBJ1-5 | few | NA | TRBV6-4 | CASSDPPTGRDQPQHF | TGTGCCAGCAGTGACCCCCCCACAGGGAGAGATCAGCCCCAGCATTTT
TRBJ1-5 | NA | NA | TRBV11-2 | CASSLDAGRDQPQHF | TGTGCCAGCAGCTTAGATGCGGGCCGGGATCAGCCCCAGCATTTT
TRBJ2-1 | NA | TRBD1 | TRBV19 | CASSHPPGQGGEQFF | TGTGCCAGTAGCCACCCTCCGGGACAGGGGGGGGAGCAGTTCTTC
TRBJ1-5 | NA | NA | TRBV2 | CASSEVYGVGNQPQHF | TGTGCCAGCAGTGAAGTTTATGGAGTGGGCAATCAGCCCCAGCATTTT
TRBJ2-7 | NA | TRBD1 | TRBV28 | CASSTPPDKRGPTYEQYF | TGTGCCAGCAGCACCCCCCCCGACAAAAGGGGGCCGACCTACGAGCAGTACTTC
TRBJ1-1 | NA | NA | TRBV28 | CASSWDVRTSFF | TGTGCCAGCAGTTGGGACGTAAGAACGTCTTTCTTT
TRBJ2-1 | NA | TRBD2 | TRBV19 | CASSIVVAGGNEQFF | TGTGCCAGTAGTATTGTGGTAGCGGGAGGGAATGAGCAGTTCTTC
TRBJ2-1 | NA | TRBD2 | TRBV30 | CAWAGLAGGTNNEQFF | TGTGCCTGGGCCGGACTAGCGGGAGGTACCAACAATGAGCAGTTCTTC
TRBJ2-1 | NA | TRBD2 | TRBV10-3 | CATADRTSSNEQFF | TGTGCCACGGCCGACCGGACTAGCTCCAATGAGCAGTTCTTC
TRBJ1-1 | NA | NA | TRBV2 | CASSEVVGKGDEAFF | TGTGCCAGCAGTGAAGTCGTCGGAAAGGGAGATGAAGCTTTCTTT
TRBJ2-1 | NA | TRBD2 | TRBV4-1 | CASSQGLLAGAEQFF | TGCGCCAGCAGCCAAGGATTACTAGCGGGAGCTGAGCAGTTCTTC
TRBJ2-7 | NA | TRBD1 | TRBV29-1 | CSVRDRPHEQYF | TGCAGCGTTCGGGACAGACCCCACGAGCAGTACTTC
TRBJ1-2 | NA | NA | TRBV27 | CASRAGLNYGYTF | TGTGCCAGCAGAGCAGGACTCAACTATGGCTACACCTTC
TRBJ2-3 | NA | NA | TRBV2 | CASSVLNTQYF | TGTGCCAGCTCCGTCCTTAATACGCAGTATTTT
TRBJ2-3 | few | NA | TRBV5-8 | CASSQPRGSTDTQYF | TGTGCCAGCAGCCAACCCAGAGGGTCCACAGATACGCAGTATTTT
TRBJ1-6 | NA | NA | TRBV6-5 | CASSLGTTYNSPLHF | TGTGCCAGCAGTCTCGGGACGACCTATAATTCACCCCTCCACTTT
TRBJ2-4 | NA | TRBD1 | TRBV28 | CASSSPAGTGSF | TGTGCCAGCAGTTCCCCGGCCGGGACAGGGTCATTC
TRBJ1-4 | NA | NA | TRBV6-5 | CASSYSRGTNEKLFF | TGTGCCAGCAGTTACTCGCGGGGGACTAATGAAAAACTGTTTTTT
TRBJ1-5 | NA | TRBD1 | TRBV2 | CASSVDRGQSNQPQHF | TGTGCCAGCAGTGTGGACAGGGGGCAGAGCAATCAGCCCCAGCATTTT
TRBJ2-7 | NA | NA | TRBV18 | CASSSGTSGEQYF | TGTGCCAGCTCATCCGGGACTTCCGGCGAGCAGTACTTC
TRBJ1-5 | once | TRBD1 | TRBV5-1 | CASSLRTGDQPQHF | TGCGCCAGCAGCTTGCGGACAGGGGATCAGCCCCAGCATTTT
TRBJ2-7 | NA | TRBD2 | TRBV6-1 | CASSQGGGRQYF | TGTGCCAGCAGCCAGGGCGGCGGGAGGCAGTACTTC
TRBJ1-1 | NA | NA | TRBV19 | CASSKQGEAFF | TGTGCCAGTAGTAAACAGGGTGAAGCTTTCTTT
TRBJ2-1 | NA | NA | TRBV10-1 | CASSERGRQKSVGNEQFF | TGCGCCAGCAGTGAGCGGGGTAGGCAAAAGAGCGTGGGCAATGAGCAGTTCTTC
TRBJ1-2 | NA | TRBD1 | TRBV5-1 | CASSAGTGGGGYTF | TGCGCCAGCAGCGCTGGGACAGGGGGCGGCGGCTACACCTTC
TRBJ2-3 | NA | TRBD2 | TRBV6-1 | CASSAERGLGTDTQYF | TGTGCCAGCAGTGCTGAGAGAGGACTAGGGACAGATACGCAGTATTTT
TRBJ2-7 | once | NA | TRBV5-6 | CASSLGGMAYEQYF | TGTGCCAGCAGCTTGGGGGGTATGGCCTACGAGCAGTACTTC